This T cell receptor beta chain comes out of a study of Graves' ophthalmopathy and Graves' hyperthyroidism (dated by TCRdb to the late 2010s). Regarding the research as a whole: Peripheral blood samples were taken at the time of initial diagnosis, before any treatment was given. To explore V-J signatures that separate ophthalmopathy from hyperthyroidism, a discovery set of about a hundred patients was enrolled, consisting of about 41 with ophthalmopathy and fewer than 60 with stable hyperthyroidism. The independent validation cohort included about 19 hyperthyroidism patients plus 17 patients who later progressed from hyperthyroidism to ophthalmopathy. Following sampling, methimazole starting at 30 mg daily was administered to hyperthyroidism patients, and high-dose intravenous methylprednisolone was administered to ophthalmopathy patients. In total, 135 blood samples were TCR-sequenced: some 43 ophthalmopathy, some 75 hyperthyroidism and some 17 hyperthyroidism-to-ophthalmopathy patients. The study used signatures of the TCR beta repertoire to tell Graves' ophthalmopathy apart from Graves' hyperthyroidism and to predict which patients would progress to ophthalmopathy. In several hyperthyroidism patients, the T-cell repertoires found in thyroid tissue were compared with those found in blood.

This clonotype came up a few times. There is no known antigen for this receptor. No much larger clone exists at a distance of one base, and base qualities are not known. Patients with ophthalmopathy had moderately to severely active disease, with a Clinical Activity Score of 3 or more, a NOSPECS grade of 4 or more, and a disease duration of less than 3 months. Patients with other autoimmune diseases, uncontrolled infections, pregnancy or lactation were excluded. Diagnosis was based on clinical symptoms, serum thyroxine, TRAb, thyroid ultrasound and orbital computed tomography. PBMCs were isolated from 10 ml of fresh peripheral blood by Ficoll-Paque density gradient centrifugation. Total RNA was extracted using Trizol reagent, and RNA quality was checked on an Agilent 2100 Bioanalyzer. What the authors observed across the whole study: Sample size was not statistically predetermined, and group allocation was not concealed from the investigators. Most expanded thyroid clonotypes with a frequency above 0.001 also appeared in blood, which suggests that blood repertoires may reflect the immune response in the thyroid. The 13-signature model separated ophthalmopathy from stable hyperthyroidism with 85% to 90% sensitivity and around 81% specificity in cross-validation, and 80%/75% in the test set. In validation, the model predicted ophthalmopathy progression with more than 55% sensitivity and approximately 78% specificity; some twelve predicted patients were CT-confirmed with GO in a median of 6.5 months.

For repertoire sequencing, TCR beta CDR3 regions were amplified from RNA transcripts. HTBI primers and the Qiagen OneStep RT-PCR kit were used in a first-round RT-PCR, which was followed by a second-round multiplex PCR, size selection and purification. Libraries were sequenced paired-end with 100 bp reads on an Illumina HiSeq2000. As for the authors' bioinformatics: Reads were processed with SOAPnuke, discarding reads with adapters, uncalled bases, mean Phred below 15, or no exact constant-primer or identifier match. COPE v1.2.5 was used to merge high-quality paired reads. Each unique nucleotide sequence was treated as a clonotype, and MiTCR v1.1 was used to align the clonotypes to the IMGT TRB V, D and J references. The analysis was limited to V-J combinations with a frequency above 0.0001, which together covered 99% to 99.2% of the repertoires. For each V-J combination, a TCR clonal expansion and chaos score was defined as F50 clonal expansion divided by the chaos observed in the TCRdist matrix. Features were reduced by Welch's t-statistics and random forest to some 13 V-J combinations, which fed a naive Bayes classifier. The Morisita-Horn index was used to measure how similar the thyroid and blood repertoires were. Clones were called with MiXCR by TCRdb after fastp trimmed the public reads at Q25, and only in-frame beta chains were retained. Each entry is one CDR3 protein sequence, shown with its most common DNA and genes. The V and J calls shown here were made by TCRdb, not taken from the authors' results. For this sample the table gives some 750,000 distinct CDR3 sequences, of which roughly two fifths were detected only once. The ten largest clones capture 44% of the sample.

Sequenced: peripheral blood. The clonotype originates from an adult man with Graves' ophthalmopathy.

The nucleotide sequence is TGTGCCAGCAGTTACTCGGGTTGGACTCCACACTACGAGCAGTACTTC. This yields the protein CASSYSGWTPHYEQYF. The rearrangement combines TRBV6-5 with TRBJ2-7, and possibly TRBD2, on 5 matching bases. CDR1 MNHEY and CDR2 SVGAGI were looked up in the germline V gene. The CDR3, cysteine through phenylalanine, is 16 amino acids long. Only the CDR3 DNA is retained, 48 bases long and in frame from the first base. V is reduced by 0 bases and J by 3 bases, leaving a spacing of 15 bases between them.